The entry that follows covers one T cell receptor (beta chain) sequence. This entry comes from a study of blood T cell repertoires in COVID-19. Across the whole study: The United States, Italy and Spain provided the acute and convalescent COVID-19 samples. From T cells, B-cell-depleted T cells, or PBMCs came the material, which was cDNA or gDNA.

Original handling: Amplifying reference gene primers gave estimates of nucleated cell counts. Produced via immunoSEQ multiplex PCR; TCRdb's table is partial and in-frame only. D and trimming were read from the DNA, whereas the V and J calls and clone size are those reported in that table. The sample lists more than 80,000 clones; about four fifths were seen once. The sequenced material came from peripheral blood. This receptor was identified in an older woman with acute or convalescent COVID-19.

As DNA, the CDR3 is TGTGCCAGCAGTGAGGGGCAGGTTTTTGGCTACACCTTC. This encodes CASSEGQVFGYTF. The chain carries TRBV6-1 and TRBJ1-2, with TRBD1 as a possible D gene (5 bases). Deletions cut 3 bases from V and 7 bases from J, with 12 bases between. Germline CDR1 reads MNHNS; CDR2 reads SASEGT. The CDR3 sequence is 13 residues long.